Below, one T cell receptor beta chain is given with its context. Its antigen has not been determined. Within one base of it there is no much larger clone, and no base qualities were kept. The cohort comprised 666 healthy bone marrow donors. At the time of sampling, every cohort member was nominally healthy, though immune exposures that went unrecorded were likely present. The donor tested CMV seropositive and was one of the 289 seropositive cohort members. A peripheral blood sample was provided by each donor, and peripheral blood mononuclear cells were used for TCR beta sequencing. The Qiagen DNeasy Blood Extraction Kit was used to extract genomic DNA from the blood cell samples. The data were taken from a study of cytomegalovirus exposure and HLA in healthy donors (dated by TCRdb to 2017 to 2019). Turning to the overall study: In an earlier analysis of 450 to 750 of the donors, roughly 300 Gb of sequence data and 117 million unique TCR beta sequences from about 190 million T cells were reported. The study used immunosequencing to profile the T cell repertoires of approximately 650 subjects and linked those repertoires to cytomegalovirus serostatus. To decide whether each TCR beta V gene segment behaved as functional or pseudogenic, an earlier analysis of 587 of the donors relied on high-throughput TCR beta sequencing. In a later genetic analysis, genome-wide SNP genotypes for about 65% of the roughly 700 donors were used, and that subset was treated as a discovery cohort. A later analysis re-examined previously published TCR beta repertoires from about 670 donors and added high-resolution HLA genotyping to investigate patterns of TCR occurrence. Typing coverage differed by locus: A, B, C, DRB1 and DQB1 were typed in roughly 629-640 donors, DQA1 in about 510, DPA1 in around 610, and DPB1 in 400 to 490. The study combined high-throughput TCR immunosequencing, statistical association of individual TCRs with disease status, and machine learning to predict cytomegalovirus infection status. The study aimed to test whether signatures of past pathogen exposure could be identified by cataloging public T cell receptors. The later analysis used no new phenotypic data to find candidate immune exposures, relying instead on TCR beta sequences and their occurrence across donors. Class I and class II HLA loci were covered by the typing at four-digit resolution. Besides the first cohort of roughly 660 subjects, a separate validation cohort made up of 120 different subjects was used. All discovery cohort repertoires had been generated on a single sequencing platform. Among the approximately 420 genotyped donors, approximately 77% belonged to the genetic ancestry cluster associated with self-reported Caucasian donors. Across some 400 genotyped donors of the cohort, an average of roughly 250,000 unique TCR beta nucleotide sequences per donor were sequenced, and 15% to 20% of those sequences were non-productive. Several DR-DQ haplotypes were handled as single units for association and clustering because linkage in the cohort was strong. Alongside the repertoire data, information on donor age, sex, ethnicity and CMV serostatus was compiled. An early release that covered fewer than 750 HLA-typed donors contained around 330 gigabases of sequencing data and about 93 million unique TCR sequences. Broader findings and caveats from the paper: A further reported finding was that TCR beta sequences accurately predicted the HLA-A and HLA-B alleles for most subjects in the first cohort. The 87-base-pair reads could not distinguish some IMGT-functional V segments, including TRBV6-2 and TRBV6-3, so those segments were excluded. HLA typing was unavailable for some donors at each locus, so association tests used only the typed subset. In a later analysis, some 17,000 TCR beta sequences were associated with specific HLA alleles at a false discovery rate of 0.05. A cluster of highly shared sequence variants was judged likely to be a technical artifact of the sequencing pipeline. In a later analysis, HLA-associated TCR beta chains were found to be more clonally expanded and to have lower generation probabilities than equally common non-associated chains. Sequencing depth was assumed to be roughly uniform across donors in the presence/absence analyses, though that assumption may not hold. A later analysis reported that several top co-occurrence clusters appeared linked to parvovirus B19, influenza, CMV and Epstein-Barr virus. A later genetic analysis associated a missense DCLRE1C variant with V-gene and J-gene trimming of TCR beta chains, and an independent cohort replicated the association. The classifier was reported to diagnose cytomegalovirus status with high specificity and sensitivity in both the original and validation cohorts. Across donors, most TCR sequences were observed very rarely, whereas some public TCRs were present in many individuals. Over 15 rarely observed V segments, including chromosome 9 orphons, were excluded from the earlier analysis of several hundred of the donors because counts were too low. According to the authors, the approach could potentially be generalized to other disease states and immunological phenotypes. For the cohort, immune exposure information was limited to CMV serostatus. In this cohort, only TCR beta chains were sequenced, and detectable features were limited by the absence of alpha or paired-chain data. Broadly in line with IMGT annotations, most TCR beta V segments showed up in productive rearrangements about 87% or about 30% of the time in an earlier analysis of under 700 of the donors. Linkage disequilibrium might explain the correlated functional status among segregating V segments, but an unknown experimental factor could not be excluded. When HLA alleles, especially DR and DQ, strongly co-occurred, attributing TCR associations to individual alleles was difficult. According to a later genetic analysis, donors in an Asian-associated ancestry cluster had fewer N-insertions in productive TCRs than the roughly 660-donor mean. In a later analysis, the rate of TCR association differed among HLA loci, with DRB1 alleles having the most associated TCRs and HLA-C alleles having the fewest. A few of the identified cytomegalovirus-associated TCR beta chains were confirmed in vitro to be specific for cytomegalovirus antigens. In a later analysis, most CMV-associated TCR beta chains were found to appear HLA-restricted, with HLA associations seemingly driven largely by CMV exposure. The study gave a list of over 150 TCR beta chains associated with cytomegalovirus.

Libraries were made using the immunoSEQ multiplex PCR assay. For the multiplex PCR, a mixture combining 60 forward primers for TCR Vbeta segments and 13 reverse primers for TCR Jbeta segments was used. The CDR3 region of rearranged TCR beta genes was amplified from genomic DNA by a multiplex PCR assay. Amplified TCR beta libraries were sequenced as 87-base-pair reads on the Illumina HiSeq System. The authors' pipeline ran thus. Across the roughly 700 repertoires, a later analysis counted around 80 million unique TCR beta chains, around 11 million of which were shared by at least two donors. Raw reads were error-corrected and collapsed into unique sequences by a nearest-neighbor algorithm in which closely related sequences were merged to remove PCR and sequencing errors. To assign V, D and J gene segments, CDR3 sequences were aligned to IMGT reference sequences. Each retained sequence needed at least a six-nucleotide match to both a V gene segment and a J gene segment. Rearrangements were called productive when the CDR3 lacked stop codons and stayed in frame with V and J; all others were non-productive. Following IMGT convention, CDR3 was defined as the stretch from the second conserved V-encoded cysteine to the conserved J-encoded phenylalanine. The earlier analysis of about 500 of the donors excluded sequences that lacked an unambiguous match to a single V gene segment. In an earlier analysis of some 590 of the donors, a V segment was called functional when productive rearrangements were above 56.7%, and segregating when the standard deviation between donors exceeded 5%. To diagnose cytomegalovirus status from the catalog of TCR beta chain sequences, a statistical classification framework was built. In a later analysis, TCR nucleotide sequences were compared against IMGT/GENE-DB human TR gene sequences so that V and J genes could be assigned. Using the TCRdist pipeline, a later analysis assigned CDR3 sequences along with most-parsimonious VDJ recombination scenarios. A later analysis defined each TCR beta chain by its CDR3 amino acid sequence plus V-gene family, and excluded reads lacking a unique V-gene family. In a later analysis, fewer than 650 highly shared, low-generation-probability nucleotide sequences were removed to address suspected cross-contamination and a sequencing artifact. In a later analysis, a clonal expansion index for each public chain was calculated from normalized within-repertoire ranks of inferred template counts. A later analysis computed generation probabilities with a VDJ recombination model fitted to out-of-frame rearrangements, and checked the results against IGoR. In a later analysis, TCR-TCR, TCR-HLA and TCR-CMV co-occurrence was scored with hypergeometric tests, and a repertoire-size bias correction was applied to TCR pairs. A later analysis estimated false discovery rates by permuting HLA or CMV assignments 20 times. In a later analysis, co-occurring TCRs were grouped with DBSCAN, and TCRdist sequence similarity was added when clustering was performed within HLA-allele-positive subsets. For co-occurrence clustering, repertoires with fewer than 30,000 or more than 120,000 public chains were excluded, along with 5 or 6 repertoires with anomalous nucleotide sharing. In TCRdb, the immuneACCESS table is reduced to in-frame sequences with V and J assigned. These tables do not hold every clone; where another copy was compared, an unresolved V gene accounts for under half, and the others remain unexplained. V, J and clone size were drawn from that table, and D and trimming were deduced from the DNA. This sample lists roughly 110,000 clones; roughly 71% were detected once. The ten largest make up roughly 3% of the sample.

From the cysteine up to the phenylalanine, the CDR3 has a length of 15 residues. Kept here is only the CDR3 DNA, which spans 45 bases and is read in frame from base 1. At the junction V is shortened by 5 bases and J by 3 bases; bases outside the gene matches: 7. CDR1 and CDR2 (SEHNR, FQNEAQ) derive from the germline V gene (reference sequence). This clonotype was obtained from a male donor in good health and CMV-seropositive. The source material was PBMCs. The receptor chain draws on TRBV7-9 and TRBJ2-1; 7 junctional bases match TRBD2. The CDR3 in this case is CASSHSGRGYNEQFF. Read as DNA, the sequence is TGTGCCAGCAGCCATAGCGGGCGGGGCTACAATGAGCAGTTCTTC.